Given below is one T cell receptor (beta chain) in context. The antigen remains undetermined. This specimen belongs to a study of cytomegalovirus exposure and HLA in healthy donors. Trimming pared 6 bases from V and 5 bases from J, leaving 7 bases between. In germline, CDR1 is DFQATT, CDR2 SNEGSKA (reference sequence). This CDR3 spans 11 amino acids. Overall study results and limits: Researchers left out some V segments, among them TRBV6-2 and TRBV6-3, as indistinguishable. In a later analysis, CMV-associated beta chains were mostly HLA-associated, it appeared.

60 Vbeta and 13 Jbeta primers were used in PCR. Profiled with immunoSEQ multiplex PCR; TCRdb holds only in-frame clones, not every one. The sample data list over 110,000 clones. Each donor was nominally healthy when sampled (though unrecorded immune exposures were likely). Source material: PBMCs. The sequence derives from a male donor in good health and CMV-seronegative. The V call is TRBV20-1, the J call TRBJ2-2; D not resolved. The CDR3 region has the DNA TGCAGTGCGAGGAAGACCGGGGAGCTGTTTTTT. The encoded protein is CSARKTGELFF.